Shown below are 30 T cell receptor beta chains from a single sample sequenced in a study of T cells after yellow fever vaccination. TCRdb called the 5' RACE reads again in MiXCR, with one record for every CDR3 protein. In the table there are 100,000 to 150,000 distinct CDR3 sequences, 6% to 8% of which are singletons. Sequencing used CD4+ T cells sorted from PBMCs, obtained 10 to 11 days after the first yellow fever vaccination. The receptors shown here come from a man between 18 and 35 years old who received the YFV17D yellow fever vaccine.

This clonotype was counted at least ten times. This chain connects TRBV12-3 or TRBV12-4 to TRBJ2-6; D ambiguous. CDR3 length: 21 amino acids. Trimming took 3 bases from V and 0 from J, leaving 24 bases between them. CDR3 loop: CASSFLGRTLTLISGANVLTF. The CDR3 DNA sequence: TGTGCCAGCAGTTTCCTTGGACGGACCCTTACCTTAATCTCTGGGGCCAACGTCCTGACTTTC.

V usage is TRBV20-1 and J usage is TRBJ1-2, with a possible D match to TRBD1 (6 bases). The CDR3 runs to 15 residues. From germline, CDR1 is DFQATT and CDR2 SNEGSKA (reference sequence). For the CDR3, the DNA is TGCAGGGCCGCTGGGGGGGCAGTCGAAAACTATGGCTACACCTTC. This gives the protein CRAAGGAVENYGYTF.

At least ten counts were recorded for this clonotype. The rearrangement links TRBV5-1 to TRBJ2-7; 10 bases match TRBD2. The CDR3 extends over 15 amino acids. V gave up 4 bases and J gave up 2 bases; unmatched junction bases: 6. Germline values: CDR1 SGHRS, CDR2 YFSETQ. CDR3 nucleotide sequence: TGCGCCAGCAGCCGGGGACTAGCGCTTACCTACGAGCAGTACTTC. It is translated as CASSRGLALTYEQYF.

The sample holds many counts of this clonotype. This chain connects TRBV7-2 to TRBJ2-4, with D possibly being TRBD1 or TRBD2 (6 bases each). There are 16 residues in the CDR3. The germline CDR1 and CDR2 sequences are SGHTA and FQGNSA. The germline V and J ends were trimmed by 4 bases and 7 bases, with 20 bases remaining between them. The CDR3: CASSYNPGTGANIQYF. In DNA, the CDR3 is TGTGCCAGCAGCTATAACCCCGGTACGGGGGCCAACATTCAGTACTTC.

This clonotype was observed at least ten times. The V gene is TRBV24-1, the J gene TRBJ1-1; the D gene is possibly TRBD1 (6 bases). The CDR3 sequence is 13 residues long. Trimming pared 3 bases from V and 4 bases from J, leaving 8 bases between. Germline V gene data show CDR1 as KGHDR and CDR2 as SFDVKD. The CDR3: CATSDRTATEAFF. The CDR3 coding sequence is TGTGCCACCAGTGATCGGACAGCCACTGAAGCTTTCTTT.

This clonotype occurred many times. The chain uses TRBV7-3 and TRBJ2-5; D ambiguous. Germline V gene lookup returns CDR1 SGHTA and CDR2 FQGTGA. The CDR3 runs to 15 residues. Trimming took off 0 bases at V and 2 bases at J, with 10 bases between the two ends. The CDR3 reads CASSLTSDEQETQYF. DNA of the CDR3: TGTGCCAGCAGCTTAACGTCGGACGAGCAAGAGACCCAGTACTTC.

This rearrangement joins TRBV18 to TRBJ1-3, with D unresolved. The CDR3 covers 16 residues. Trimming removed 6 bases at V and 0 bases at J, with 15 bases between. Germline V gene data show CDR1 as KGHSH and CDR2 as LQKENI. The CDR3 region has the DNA TGTGCCAGCTCCGGACGGCAGAGTCTCTCTGGAAACACCATATATTTT. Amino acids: CASSGRQSLSGNTIYF.

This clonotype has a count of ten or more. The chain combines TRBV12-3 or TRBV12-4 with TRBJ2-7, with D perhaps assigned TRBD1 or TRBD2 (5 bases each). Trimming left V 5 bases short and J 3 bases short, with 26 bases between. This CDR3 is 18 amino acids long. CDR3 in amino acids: CASSTTPWDGWAIYEQYV. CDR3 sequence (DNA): TGTGCCAGCAGTACCACGCCTTGGGACGGTTGGGCGATCTACGAGCAGTACGTC.

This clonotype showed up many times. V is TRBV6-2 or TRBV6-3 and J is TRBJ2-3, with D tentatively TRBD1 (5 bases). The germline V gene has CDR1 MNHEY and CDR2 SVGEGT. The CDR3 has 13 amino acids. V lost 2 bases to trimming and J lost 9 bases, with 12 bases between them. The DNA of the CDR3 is TGTGCCAGCAGTTACCCATCCCCAGGGACGCAGTATTTT. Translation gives CASSYPSPGTQYF.

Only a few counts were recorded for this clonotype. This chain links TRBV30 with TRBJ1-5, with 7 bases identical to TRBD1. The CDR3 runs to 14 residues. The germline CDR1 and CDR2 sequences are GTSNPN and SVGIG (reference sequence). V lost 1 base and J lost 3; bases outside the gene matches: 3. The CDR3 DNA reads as TGTGCCTGGAGTGGACAGGGCACCAATCAGCCCCAGCATTTT. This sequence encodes CAWSGQGTNQPQHF.

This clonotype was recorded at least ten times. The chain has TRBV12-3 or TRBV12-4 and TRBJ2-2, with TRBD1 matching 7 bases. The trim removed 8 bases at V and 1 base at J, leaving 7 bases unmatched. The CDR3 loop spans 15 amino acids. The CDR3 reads CASGSGTENTGELFF. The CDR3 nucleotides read TGTGCCAGCGGTTCCGGGACAGAGAACACCGGGGAGCTGTTTTTT.

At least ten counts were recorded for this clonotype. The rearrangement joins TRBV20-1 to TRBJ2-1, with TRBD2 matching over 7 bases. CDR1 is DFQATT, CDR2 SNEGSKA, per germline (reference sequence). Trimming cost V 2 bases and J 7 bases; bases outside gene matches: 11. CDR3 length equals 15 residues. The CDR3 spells CSARFSYRGVNEQFF. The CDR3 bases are TGCAGTGCTAGATTCTCCTACCGGGGGGTGAATGAGCAGTTCTTC.

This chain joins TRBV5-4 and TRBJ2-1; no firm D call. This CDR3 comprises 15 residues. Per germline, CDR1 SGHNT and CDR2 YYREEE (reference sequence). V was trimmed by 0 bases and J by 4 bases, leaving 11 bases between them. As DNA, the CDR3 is TGTGCCAGCAGCTTGGTTGCGACGGAATACAATGAGCAGTTCTTC. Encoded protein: CASSLVATEYNEQFF.

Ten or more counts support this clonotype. This CDR3 is CASSLGGDWETANVLTF. CDR3 coding DNA: TGTGCCAGCAGCTTAGGTGGGGACTGGGAAACGGCCAACGTCCTGACTTTC. This sequence joins TRBV7-2 and TRBJ2-6; a weak D match, TRBD2 (6 bases). The CDR3 sequence is 17 residues long. V was cut by 1 base and J by 6 bases, with 16 bases left in between. Germline CDR1 reads SGHTA; CDR2 reads FQGNSA.

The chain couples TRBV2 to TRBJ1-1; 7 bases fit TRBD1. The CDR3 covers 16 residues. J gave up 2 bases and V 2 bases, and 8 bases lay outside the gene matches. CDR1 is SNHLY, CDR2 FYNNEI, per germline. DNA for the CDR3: TGTGCCAGCAGTGAAAGGGGGCAGAGTAAAAACACTGAAGCTTTCTTT. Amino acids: CASSERGQSKNTEAFF. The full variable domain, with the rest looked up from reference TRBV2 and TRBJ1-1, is EPEVTQTPSHQVTQMGQEVILRCVPISNHLYFYWYRQILGQKVEFLVSFYNNEISEKSEIFDDQFSVERPDGSNFTLKIRSTKLEDSAMYFCASSERGQSKNTEAFFGQGTRLTVV.

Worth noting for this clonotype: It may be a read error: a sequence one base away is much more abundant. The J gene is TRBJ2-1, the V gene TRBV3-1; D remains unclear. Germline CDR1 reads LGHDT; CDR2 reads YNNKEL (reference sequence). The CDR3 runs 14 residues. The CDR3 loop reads CASSQVPLYNGQFF. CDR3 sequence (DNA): TGTGCCAGCAGCCAAGTCCCCCTCTACAATGGGCAGTTCTTC.

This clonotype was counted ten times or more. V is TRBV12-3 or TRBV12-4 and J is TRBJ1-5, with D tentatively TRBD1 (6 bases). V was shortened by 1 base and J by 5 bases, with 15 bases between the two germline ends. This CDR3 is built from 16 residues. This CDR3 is CASSLGTGTPDQPQHF. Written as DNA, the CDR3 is TGTGCCAGCAGTTTAGGAACAGGGACGCCTGATCAGCCCCAGCATTTT.

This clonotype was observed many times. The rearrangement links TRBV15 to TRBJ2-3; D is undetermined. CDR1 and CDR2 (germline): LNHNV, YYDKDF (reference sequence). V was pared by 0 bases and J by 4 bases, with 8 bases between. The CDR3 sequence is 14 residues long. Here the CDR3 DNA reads TGTGCCACCAGCAGAGATCAAAGGGCAGATACGCAGTATTTT. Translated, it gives CATSRDQRADTQYF.

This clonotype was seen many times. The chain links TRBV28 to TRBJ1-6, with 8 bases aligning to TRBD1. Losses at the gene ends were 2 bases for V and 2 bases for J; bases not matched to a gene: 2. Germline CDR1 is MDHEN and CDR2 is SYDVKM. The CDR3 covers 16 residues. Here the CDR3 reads CASSLRRGPYNSPLHF. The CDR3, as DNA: TGTGCCAGCAGTTTACGCAGGGGGCCCTATAATTCACCCCTCCACTTT.

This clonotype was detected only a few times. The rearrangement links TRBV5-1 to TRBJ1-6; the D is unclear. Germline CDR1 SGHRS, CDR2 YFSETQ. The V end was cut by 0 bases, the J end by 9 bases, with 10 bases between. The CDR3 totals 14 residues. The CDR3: CASSLGYNSSPLHF. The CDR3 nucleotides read TGCGCCAGCAGCTTGGGGTATAACTCTTCACCCCTCCACTTT.

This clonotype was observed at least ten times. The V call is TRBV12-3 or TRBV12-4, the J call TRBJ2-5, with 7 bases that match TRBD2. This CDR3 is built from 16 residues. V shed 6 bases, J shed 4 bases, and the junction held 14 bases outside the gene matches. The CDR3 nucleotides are TGTGCCAGCAGCCACCCTGCGGGGGTTCTCGGAGAGACCCAGTACTTC. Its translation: CASSHPAGVLGETQYF.

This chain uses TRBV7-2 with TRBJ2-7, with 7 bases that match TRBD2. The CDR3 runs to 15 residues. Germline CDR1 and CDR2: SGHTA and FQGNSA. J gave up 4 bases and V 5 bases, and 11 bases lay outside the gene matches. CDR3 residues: CASSGGGGALYEQYF. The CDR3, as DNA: TGTGCCAGCAGCGGGGGGGGAGGGGCCTTATACGAGCAGTACTTC.

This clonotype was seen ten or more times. CDR3 loop: CASSLGAGANVLTF. The CDR3 DNA reads TGTGCCAGCAGCTTGGGAGCCGGGGCCAACGTCCTGACTTTC. The chain uses TRBV5-4 and TRBJ2-6; no definite D call. The V end lost 0 bases, the J end lost 4 bases, and 5 bases lay between the germline ends. In germline, CDR1 is SGHNT, CDR2 YYREEE (reference sequence). There are 14 residues in the CDR3. Full variable domain (missing parts from reference TRBV5-4 and TRBJ2-6): ETGVTQSPTHLIKTRGQQVTLRCSSQSGHNTVSWYQQALGQGPQFIFQYYREEENGRGNFPPRFSGLQFPNYSSELNVNALELDDSALYLCASSLGAGANVLTFGAGSRLTVL.

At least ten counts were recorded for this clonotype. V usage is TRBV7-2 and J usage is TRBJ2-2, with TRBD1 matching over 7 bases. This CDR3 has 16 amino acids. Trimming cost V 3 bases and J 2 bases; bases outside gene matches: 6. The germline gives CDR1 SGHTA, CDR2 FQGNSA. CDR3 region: CASSFSGTANTGELFF. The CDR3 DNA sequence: TGTGCCAGCAGCTTCTCTGGGACAGCTAACACCGGGGAGCTGTTTTTT.

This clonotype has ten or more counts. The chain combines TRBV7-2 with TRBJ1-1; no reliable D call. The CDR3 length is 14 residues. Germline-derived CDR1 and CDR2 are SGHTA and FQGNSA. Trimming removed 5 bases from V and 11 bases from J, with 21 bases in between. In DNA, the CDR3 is TGTGCCAGCAGCCTACAGCTTGACGACCCTCGTGCTTTCTTT. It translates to CASSLQLDDPRAFF.

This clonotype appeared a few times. In DNA, the CDR3 is TGTGCCAGCAGCGTAGTAGGCGGGGGGACCGGGGAGCTGTTTTTT. Protein product: CASSVVGGGTGELFF. The rearrangement uses TRBV9 and TRBJ2-2, with TRBD2 matching 8 bases. V lost 0 bases and J lost 5; bases outside the gene matches: 3. The germline V gene encodes CDR1 SGDLS and CDR2 YYNGEE. The CDR3 contains 15 residues. Looking up the rest from reference TRBV9 and TRBJ2-2 gives the full variable domain: DSGVTQTPKHLITATGQRVTLRCSPRSGDLSVYWYQQSLDQGLQFLIQYYNGEERAKGNILERFSAQQFPDLHSELNLSSLELGDSALYFCASSVVGGGTGELFFGEGSRLTVL.

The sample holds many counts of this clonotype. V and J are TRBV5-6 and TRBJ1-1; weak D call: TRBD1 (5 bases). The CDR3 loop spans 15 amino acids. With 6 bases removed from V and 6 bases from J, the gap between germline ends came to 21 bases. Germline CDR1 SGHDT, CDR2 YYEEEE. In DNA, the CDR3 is TGTGCCAGCACCCCTCGTTTTAGACCAGGGTCTGAAGCTTTCTTT. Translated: CASTPRFRPGSEAFF. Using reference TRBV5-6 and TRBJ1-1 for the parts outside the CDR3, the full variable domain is DAGVTQSPTHLIKTRGQQVTLRCSPKSGHDTVSWYQQALGQGPQFIFQYYEEEERQRGNFPDRFSGHQFPNYSSELNVNALLLGDSALYLCASTPRFRPGSEAFFGQGTRLTVV.

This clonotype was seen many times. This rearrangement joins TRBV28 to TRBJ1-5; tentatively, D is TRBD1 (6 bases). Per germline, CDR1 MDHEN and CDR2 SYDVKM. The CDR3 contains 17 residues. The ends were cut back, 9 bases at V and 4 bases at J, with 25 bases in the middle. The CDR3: CARDRKHNSRTNQPQHF. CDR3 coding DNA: TGTGCCAGAGACAGGAAACACAATTCGAGAACGAATCAGCCCCAGCATTTT.

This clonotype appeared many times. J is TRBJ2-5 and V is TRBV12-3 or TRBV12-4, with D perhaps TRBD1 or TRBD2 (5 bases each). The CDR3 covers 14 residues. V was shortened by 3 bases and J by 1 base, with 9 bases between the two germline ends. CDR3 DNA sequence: TGTGCCAGCAGTTTCCAGGGACCCCAAGAGACCCAGTACTTC. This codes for CASSFQGPQETQYF.

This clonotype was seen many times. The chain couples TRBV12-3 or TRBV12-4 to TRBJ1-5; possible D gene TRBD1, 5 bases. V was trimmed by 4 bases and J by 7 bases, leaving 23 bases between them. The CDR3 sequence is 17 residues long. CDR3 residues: CASSSDPAGRTRQPQHF. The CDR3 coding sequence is TGTGCCAGCAGTTCCGACCCCGCAGGGAGGACAAGACAGCCCCAGCATTTT.